These 16 T cell receptor beta chains came from one sample sequenced in a study of control samples from healthy donors and cancer patients. Profiling relied on immunoSEQ multiplex PCR, and the TCRdb table lists in-frame clones only, not all of them. Of about 140,000 clones in the sample, less than 95% were seen once. The sequenced material came from blood. The receptors stem from a man between 18 and 35 years old in good health.

The sample holds one count of this clone. The chain carries TRBV7-9 and TRBJ1-1; possible D gene TRBD1, 5 bases. The CDR3 is 15 residues long. Per the germline V gene, CDR1 is SEHNR and CDR2 is FQNEAQ (reference sequence). V lost 0 bases, J lost 4 bases, and 12 bases lay in between. The CDR3 sequence is CASSLAGEGRTEAFF. As DNA, the CDR3 is TGTGCCAGCAGCTTAGCGGGGGAGGGACGCACTGAAGCTTTCTTT.

The chain combines TRBV5-1 with TRBJ1-1; 9 positions agree with TRBD1. The V gene end was trimmed by 2 bases and the J gene end by 2 bases; junction bases not matched to a gene: 7. The CDR3 has 16 residues. Germline V gene data show CDR1 as SGHRS and CDR2 as YFSETQ. CDR3 residues: CASSFWTGVGNTEAFF. The CDR3 nucleotides read TGCGCCAGCAGCTTCTGGACAGGGGTCGGAAACACTGAAGCTTTCTTT.

The rearrangement uses TRBV19 and TRBJ2-2, with 14 bases lining up with TRBD2. Germline CDR1 reads LNHDA; CDR2 reads SQIVND (reference sequence). This CDR3 spans 19 amino acids. Trimming removed 5 bases from V and 4 bases from J; junction bases left unmatched: 12. CDR3 in amino acids: CASSSPGLAGVTRTGELFF. DNA of the CDR3: TGTGCCAGTAGTTCGCCGGGACTAGCGGGGGTAACGCGCACCGGGGAGCTGTTTTTT.

The chain joins TRBV4-1 to TRBJ2-1, with 9 bases fitting TRBD1. In germline, CDR1 is MGHRA, CDR2 YSYEKL. V was pared by 3 bases and J by 8 bases, with 5 bases of the junction left unmatched. This CDR3 is 14 amino acids long. This CDR3 is CASSQDRGADEQFF. CDR3 bases: TGCGCCAGCAGCCAGGACAGGGGTGCGGATGAGCAGTTCTTC.

The chain carries TRBV29-1 and TRBJ1-1; unclear D gene. Germline CDR1 and CDR2: SQVTM and ANQGSEA. V was pared by 4 bases and J by 2 bases, with 11 bases between. There are 13 residues in the CDR3. CDR3 residues: CSVGAAPNTEAFF. The CDR3 DNA follows: TGCAGCGTTGGGGCAGCTCCCAACACTGAAGCTTTCTTT.

This chain joins TRBV6-5 and TRBJ2-7, with 8 bases identical to TRBD1. V lost 8 bases and J lost 0; bases outside the gene matches: 9. Germline values: CDR1 MNHEY, CDR2 SVGAGI. There are 15 residues in the CDR3. In DNA form, the CDR3 reads TGTGCCAGCGATTGGGACAGGCCGAGCTCCTACGAGCAGTACTTC. Amino acid sequence: CASDWDRPSSYEQYF.

This clone occurred once. This chain connects TRBV2 to TRBJ2-3, with 7 bases aligning to TRBD1. V lost 7 bases to trimming and J lost 3 bases; unmatched junction nucleotides: 1. Germline V gene lookup returns CDR1 SNHLY and CDR2 FYNNEI. CDR3 size: 12 residues. CDR3 region: CASNRGTDTQYF. The CDR3 region has the DNA TGTGCCAGCAACAGGGGAACAGATACGCAGTATTTT.

The V call is TRBV18, the J call TRBJ2-7; TRBD1 aligns across 10 bases. Germline values: CDR1 KGHSH, CDR2 LQKENI. Unmatched junction bases numbered 8, after V lost 2 bases and J lost 1 base. The CDR3 has 17 residues. Written as DNA, the CDR3 is TGTGCCAGCTCACCAAGGACAGGGGGATTTATGTCCTACGAGCAGTACTTC. This encodes CASSPRTGGFMSYEQYF.

The chain is built from TRBV18 and TRBJ1-2, with D possibly TRBD1 on 6 matching bases. The CDR3 spans 15 residues. The V gene lost 3 bases and the J gene lost 0 bases, with 11 bases spanning the gap. Germline loops: CDR1 KGHSH, CDR2 LQKENI. In DNA form, the CDR3 reads TGTGCCAGCTCACCCCGGGACACAACTAACTATGGCTACACCTTC. Protein sequence: CASSPRDTTNYGYTF.

The V gene is TRBV7-2, the J gene TRBJ2-7; a possible D gene is TRBD2 (5 bases). V was shortened by 11 bases and J by 2 bases, with 13 bases between the two germline ends. CDR3 length equals 12 residues. Germline values: CDR1 SGHTA, CDR2 FQGNSA. The CDR3 DNA reads TGTGCCCTAGGTCTAGCAGCCTACGAGCAGTACTTC. It codes for CALGLAAYEQYF.

This clone was picked up one time. The chain recombines TRBV4-2 with TRBJ2-3; 12 positions match TRBD2. Germline trimming cut 0 bases from V and 2 bases from J; bases unmatched to any gene: 6. The CDR3 extends over 18 amino acids. CDR1 LGHNA and CDR2 YNFKEQ come from the germline V gene. CDR3 sequence: CASSQDPLAGGLTDTQYF. The CDR3 bases are TGTGCCAGCAGCCAAGACCCACTAGCGGGGGGCCTCACAGATACGCAGTATTTT.

This clone was counted between two and nine times. The genes are TRBV6-5 and TRBJ1-3; D is unclear. V lost 7 bases to trimming and J lost 4 bases, with 5 bases between them. This CDR3 contains 11 residues. The germline gives CDR1 MNHEY, CDR2 SVGAGI. The CDR3 region has the DNA TGTGCCAGCATGAGGGGAAACACCATATATTTT. It encodes CASMRGNTIYF.

Regarding this clone: Distinct nucleotide sequences in the sample also encode this CDR3. The V call is TRBV5-6, the J call TRBJ2-7; 9 positions agree with TRBD1. CDR1 is SGHDT, CDR2 YYEEEE, per germline. V was pared by 4 bases and J by 4 bases, with 6 bases of the junction left unmatched. The CDR3 extends over 14 amino acids. CDR3 sequence reads: CASSPGQGLYEQYF. CDR3 nucleotide sequence: TGTGCCAGCAGCCCGGGACAGGGACTGTACGAGCAGTACTTC. The entire variable domain, with the rest obtained from reference TRBV5-6 and TRBJ2-7, is as follows: DAGVTQSPTHLIKTRGQQVTLRCSPKSGHDTVSWYQQALGQGPQFIFQYYEEEERQRGNFPDRFSGHQFPNYSSELNVNALLLGDSALYLCASSPGQGLYEQYFGPGTRLTVT.

This sequence joins TRBV2 and TRBJ2-5, with a tentative D call TRBD2 (7 bases). Germline CDR1 reads SNHLY; CDR2 reads FYNNEI. The V end was cut by 6 bases, the J end by 7 bases, with 21 bases between. CDR3 size: 15 residues. CDR3 DNA: TGTGCCAGCAGAGGGGGGGCCCCCCCGTTGGGGACCCAGTACTTC. Its protein product is CASRGGAPPLGTQYF.

The CDR3, as DNA: TGCAGCGTTGAAGATCTTGACGGCCCTACCAATGAGCAGTTCTTC. It translates to CSVEDLDGPTNEQFF. The chain couples TRBV29-1 to TRBJ2-1, with D unresolved. Germline assignment: CDR1 SQVTM and CDR2 ANQGSEA. This CDR3 comprises 15 residues. Deletions cut 0 bases from V and 6 bases from J, with 15 bases between.

The chain recombines TRBV12-5 with TRBJ2-3, with TRBD2 matching 14 bases. This CDR3 has 16 residues. The V gene end was trimmed by 9 bases and the J gene end by 7 bases; junction bases not matched to a gene: 12. Germline V gene sequence: CDR1 LGHNT, CDR2 FRNRAP. CDR3 sequence (DNA): TGTGCTAGCTGGGGAGCGGGACTAGCGGGGGAGTATACGCAGTATTTT. Protein: CASWGAGLAGEYTQYF. The whole variable domain, remainder taken from reference TRBV12-5 and TRBJ2-3, is DARVTQTPRHKVTEMGQEVTMRCQPILGHNTVFWYRQTMMQGLELLAYFRNRAPLDDSGMPKDRFSAEMPDATLATLKIQPSEPRDSAVYFCASWGAGLAGEYTQYFGPGTRLTVL.